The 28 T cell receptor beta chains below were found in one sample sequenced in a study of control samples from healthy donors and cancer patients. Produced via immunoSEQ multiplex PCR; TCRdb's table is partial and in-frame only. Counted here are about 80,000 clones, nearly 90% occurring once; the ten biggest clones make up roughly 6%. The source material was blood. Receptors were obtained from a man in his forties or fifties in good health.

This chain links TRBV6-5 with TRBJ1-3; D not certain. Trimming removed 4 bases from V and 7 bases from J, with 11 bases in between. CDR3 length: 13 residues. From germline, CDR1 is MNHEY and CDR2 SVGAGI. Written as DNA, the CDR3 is TGTGCCAGCAGTTCCCCAGTTTTCAACACCATATATTTT. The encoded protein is CASSSPVFNTIYF.

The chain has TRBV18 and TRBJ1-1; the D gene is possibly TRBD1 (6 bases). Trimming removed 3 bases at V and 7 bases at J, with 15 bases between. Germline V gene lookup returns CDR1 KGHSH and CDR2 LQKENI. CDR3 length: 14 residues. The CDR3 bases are TGTGCCAGCTCACCTGGGGGCACCAATATTGAAGCTTTCTTT. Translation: CASSPGGTNIEAFF.

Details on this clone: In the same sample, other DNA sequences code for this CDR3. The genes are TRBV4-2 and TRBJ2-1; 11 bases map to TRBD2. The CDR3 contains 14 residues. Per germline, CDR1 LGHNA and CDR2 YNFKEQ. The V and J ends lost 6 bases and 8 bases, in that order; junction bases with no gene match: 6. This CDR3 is CASSPSGGMYEQFF. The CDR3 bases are TGTGCCAGCAGTCCTAGCGGGGGGATGTATGAGCAGTTCTTC.

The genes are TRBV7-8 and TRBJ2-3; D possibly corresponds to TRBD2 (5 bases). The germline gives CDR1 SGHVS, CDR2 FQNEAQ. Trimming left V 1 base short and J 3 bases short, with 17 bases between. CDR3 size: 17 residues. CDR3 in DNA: TGTGCCAGCAGCTTAGATATCGGGCTAGCTACAACAGATACGCAGTATTTT. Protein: CASSLDIGLATTDTQYF.

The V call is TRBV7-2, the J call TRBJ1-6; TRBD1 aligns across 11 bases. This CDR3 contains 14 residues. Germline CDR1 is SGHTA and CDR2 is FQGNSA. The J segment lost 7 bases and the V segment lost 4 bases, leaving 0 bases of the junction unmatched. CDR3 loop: CASSWDRGNSPLHF. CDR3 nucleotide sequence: TGTGCCAGCAGCTGGGACAGGGGGAATTCACCCCTCCACTTT.

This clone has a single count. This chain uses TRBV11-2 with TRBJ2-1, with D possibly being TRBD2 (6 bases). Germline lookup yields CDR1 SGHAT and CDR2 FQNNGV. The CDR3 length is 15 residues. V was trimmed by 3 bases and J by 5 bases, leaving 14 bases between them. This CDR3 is CASSFLAAAHNEQFF. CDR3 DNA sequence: TGTGCCAGCAGCTTCTTAGCGGCGGCCCACAATGAGCAGTTCTTC. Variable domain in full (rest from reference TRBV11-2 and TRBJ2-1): EAGVAQSPRYKIIEKRQSVAFWCNPISGHATLYWYQQILGQGPKLLIQFQNNGVVDDSQLPKDRFSAERLKGVDSTLKIQPAKLEDSAVYLCASSFLAAAHNEQFFGPGTRLTVL.

The CDR3 DNA reads as TGTGCAAGTCGCTTAGGGTGCGGGGGCACTAATGAAAAACTGTTTTTT. Protein product: CASRLGCGGTNEKLFF. The chain recombines TRBV12-2 with TRBJ1-4. TRBV12-2 is noted as a pseudogene. This CDR3 spans 16 amino acids.

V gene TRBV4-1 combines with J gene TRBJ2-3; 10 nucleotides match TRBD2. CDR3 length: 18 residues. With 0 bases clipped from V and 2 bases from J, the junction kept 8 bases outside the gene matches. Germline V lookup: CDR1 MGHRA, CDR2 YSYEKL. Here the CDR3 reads CASSQDRLAGATTDTQYF. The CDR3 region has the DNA TGCGCCAGCAGCCAAGATCGGCTAGCGGGGGCCACCACAGATACGCAGTATTTT.

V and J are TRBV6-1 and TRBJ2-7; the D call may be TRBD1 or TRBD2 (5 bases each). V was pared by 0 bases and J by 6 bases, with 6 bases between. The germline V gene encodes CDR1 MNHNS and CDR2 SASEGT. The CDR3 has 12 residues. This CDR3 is CASSEAGGEQYF. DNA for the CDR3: TGTGCCAGCAGTGAAGCTGGGGGCGAGCAGTACTTC.

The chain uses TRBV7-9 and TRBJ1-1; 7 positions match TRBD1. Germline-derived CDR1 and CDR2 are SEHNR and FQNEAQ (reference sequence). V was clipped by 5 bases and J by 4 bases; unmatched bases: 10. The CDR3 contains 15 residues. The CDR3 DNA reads TGTGCCAGCAGCCCACCTACAGGGGCTGGCACTGAAGCTTTCTTT. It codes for CASSPPTGAGTEAFF.

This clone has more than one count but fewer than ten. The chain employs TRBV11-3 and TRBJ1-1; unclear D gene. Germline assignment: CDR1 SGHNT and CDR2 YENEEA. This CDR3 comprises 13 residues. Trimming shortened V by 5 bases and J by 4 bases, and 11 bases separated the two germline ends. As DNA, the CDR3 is TGTGCCAGCAGCGCCGGGCGGATCACTGAAGCTTTCTTT. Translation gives CASSAGRITEAFF.

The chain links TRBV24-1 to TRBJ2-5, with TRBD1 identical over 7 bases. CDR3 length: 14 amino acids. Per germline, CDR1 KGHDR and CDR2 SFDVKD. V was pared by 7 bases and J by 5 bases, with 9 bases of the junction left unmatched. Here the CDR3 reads CATSTDRVGETQYF. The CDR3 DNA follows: TGTGCCACCAGCACCGACAGGGTTGGTGAGACCCAGTACTTC.

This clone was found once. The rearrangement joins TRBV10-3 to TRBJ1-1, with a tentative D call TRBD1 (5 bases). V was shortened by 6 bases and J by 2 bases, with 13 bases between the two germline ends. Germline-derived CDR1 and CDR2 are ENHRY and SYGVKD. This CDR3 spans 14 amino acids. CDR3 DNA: TGTGCCATCAGCCGGGACGGGGGTAACACTGAAGCTTTCTTT. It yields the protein CAISRDGGNTEAFF.

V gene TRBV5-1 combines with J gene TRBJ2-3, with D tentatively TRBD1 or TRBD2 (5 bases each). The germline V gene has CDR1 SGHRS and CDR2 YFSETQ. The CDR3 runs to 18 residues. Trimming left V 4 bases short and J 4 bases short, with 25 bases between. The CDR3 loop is CASSLGDFGDEGPDTQYF. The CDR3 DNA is TGCGCCAGCAGCCTGGGGGATTTTGGGGACGAGGGGCCAGATACGCAGTATTTT.

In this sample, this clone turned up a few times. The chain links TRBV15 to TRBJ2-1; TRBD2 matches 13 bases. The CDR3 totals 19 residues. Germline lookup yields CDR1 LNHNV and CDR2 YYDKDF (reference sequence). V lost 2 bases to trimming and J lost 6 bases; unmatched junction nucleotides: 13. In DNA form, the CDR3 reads TGTGCCACCAGCAGATATACTAGCGGGGGGGCCAGGTCTACCAATGAGCAGTTCTTC. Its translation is CATSRYTSGGARSTNEQFF.

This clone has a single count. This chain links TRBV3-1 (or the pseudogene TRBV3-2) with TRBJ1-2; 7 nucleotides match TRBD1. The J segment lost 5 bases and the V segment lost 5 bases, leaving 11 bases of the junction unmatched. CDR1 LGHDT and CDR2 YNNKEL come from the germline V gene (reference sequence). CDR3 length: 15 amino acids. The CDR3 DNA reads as TGTGCCAGCAGCGATTCAGGGACAGTCACGTATGGCTACACCTTC. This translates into CASSDSGTVTYGYTF.

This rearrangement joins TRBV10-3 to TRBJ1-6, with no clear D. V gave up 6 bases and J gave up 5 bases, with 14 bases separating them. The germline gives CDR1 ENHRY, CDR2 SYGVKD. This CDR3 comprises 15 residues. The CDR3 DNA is TGTGCCATCAGGGGGTCGGACCTTCATAATTCACCCCTCCACTTT. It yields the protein CAIRGSDLHNSPLHF.

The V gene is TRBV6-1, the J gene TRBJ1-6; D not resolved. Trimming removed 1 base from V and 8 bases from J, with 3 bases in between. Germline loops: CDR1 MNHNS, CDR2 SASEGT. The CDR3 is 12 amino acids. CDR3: CASSEGDSPLHF. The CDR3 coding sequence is TGTGCCAGCAGTGAAGGGGATTCACCCCTCCACTTT.

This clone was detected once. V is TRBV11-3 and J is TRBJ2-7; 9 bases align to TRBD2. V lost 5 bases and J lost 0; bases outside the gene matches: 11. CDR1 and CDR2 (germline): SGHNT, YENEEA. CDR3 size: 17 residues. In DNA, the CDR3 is TGTGCCAGCAGCCCTGGGGTAGGACTAGCGAGCTCCTACGAGCAGTACTTC. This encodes CASSPGVGLASSYEQYF.

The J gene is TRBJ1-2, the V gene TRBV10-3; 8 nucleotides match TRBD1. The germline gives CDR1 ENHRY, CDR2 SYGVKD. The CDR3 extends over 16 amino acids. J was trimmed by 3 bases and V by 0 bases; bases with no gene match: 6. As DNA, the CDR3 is TGTGCCATCAGTGAGTCCCAGGGGGCGAGGGACTATGGCTACACCTTC. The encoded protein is CAISESQGARDYGYTF.

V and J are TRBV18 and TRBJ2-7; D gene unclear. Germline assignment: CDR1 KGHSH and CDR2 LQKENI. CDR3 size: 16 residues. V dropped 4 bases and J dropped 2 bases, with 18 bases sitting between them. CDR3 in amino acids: CASSLGVGRSAYEQYF. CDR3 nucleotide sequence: TGTGCCAGCTCACTCGGAGTAGGACGCTCAGCCTACGAGCAGTACTTC.

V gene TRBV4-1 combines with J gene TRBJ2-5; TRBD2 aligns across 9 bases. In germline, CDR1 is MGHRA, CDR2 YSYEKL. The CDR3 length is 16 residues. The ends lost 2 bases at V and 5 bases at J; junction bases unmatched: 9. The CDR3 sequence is CASSQQWAGGQETQYF. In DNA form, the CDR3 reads TGCGCCAGCAGCCAACAGTGGGCGGGGGGGCAGGAGACCCAGTACTTC.

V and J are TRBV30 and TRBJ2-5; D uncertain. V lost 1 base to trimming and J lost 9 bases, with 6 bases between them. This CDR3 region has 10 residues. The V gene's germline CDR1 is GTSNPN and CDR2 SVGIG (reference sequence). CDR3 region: CAWSEVAQYF. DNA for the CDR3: TGTGCCTGGAGTGAGGTGGCCCAGTACTTC. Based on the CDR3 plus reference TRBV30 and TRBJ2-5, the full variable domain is SQTIHQWPATLVQPVGSPLSLECTVEGTSNPNLYWYRQAAGRGLQLLFYSVGIGQISSEVPQNLSASRPQDRQFILSSKKLLLSDSGFYLCAWSEVAQYFGPGTRLLVL.

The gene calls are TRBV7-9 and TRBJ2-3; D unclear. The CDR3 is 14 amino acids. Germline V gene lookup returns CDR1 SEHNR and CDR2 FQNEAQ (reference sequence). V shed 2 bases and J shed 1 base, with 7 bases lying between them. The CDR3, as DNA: TGTGCCAGCAGCTTAAGGCAGGGCACAGATACGCAGTATTTT. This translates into CASSLRQGTDTQYF. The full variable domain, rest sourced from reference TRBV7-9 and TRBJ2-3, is DTGVSQNPRHKITKRGQNVTFRCDPISEHNRLYWYRQTLGQGPEFLTYFQNEAQLEKSRLLSDRFSAERPKGSFSTLEIQRTEQGDSAMYLCASSLRQGTDTQYFGPGTRLTVL.

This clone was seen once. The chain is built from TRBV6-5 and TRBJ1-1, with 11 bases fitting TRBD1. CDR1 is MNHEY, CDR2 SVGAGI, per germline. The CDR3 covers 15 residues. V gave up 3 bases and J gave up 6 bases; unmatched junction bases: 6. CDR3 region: CASSYNGQGASEAFF. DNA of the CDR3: TGTGCCAGCAGTTATAACGGACAGGGGGCTTCTGAAGCTTTCTTT.

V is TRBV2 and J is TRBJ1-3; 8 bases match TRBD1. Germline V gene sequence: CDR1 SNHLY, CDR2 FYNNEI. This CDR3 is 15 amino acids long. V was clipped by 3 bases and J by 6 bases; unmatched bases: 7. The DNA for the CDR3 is TGTGCCAGCAGTGATAGCAGGACAGGGACAAACACCATATATTTT. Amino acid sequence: CASSDSRTGTNTIYF.

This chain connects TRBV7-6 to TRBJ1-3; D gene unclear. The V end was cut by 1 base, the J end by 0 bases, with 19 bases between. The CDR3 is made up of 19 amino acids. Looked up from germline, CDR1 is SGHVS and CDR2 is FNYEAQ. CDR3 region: CASSLESRDIRVSGNTIYF. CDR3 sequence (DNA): TGTGCCAGCAGCTTAGAATCCCGTGACATACGTGTCTCTGGAAACACCATATATTTT.

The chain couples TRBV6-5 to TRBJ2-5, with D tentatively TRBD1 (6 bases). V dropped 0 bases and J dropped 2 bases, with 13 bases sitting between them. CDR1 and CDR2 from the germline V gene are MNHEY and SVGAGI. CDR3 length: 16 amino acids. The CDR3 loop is CASSYSARGSQETQYF. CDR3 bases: TGTGCCAGCAGTTACTCGGCCAGGGGTAGTCAAGAGACCCAGTACTTC.